A selection of T cell receptor beta chains follows, all from one sample in a study of Graves' ophthalmopathy and Graves' hyperthyroidism. TCRdb used MiXCR to reprocess the multiplex PCR reads, holding one entry per CDR3 protein. The sample holds over a million distinct CDR3 sequences, about two fifths seen once. Material for sequencing was peripheral blood or thyroid tissue (not recorded which). The receptor set was obtained from an adult man with Graves' hyperthyroidism. Both conserved end residues are part of each CDR3. The order of the fields is clone size, CDR3 length, J gene, V gene, D gene, CDR3 DNA, CDR3 protein. D genes are given only for firm matches. Clone size is shown for a subset of rows, as once, few, many or a class of expanded clone.

.,14,TRBJ2-3,TRBV7-9,TRBD1,TGTGCCAGCAGAAATGACAGGGGGCAAGATACGCAGTATTTT,CASRNDRGQDTQYF
.,14,TRBJ2-2,TRBV10-3,.,TGTGCCATCAGTGAGCCCCCCCCCAGGGCGGAGCTGTTTTTT,CAISEPPPRAELFF
.,15,TRBJ2-3,TRBV7-9,.,TGTGCCAGCAGCTCCCCGCAGGGGCGATCAGATACGCAGTATTTT,CASSSPQGRSDTQYF
.,13,TRBJ1-1,TRBV20-1,.,TGCAGTGCTAGAGTGGGGGGAAGTACTGAAGCTTTCTTT,CSARVGGSTEAFF
many,14,TRBJ1-5,TRBV7-9,.,TGTGCCAGCAGCCAAGGGGGGGTTTCACAGCCCCAGCATTTT,CASSQGGVSQPQHF
.,15,TRBJ2-5,TRBV15,TRBD1,TGTGCCACCAGCTGGGGACAGGGGGCGGTAGAGACCCAGTACTTC,CATSWGQGAVETQYF
few,15,TRBJ2-3,TRBV7-2,.,TGTGCCAGCAGCTTAGGCGGGACCAACCAAGGTGCGCAGTATTTT,CASSLGGTNQGAQYF
few,15,TRBJ2-5,TRBV7-2,TRBD2,TGTGCCAGCGCCACTGCGGGAGCGCAACAAGAGACCCAGTACTTC,CASATAGAQQETQYF
few,13,TRBJ1-5,TRBV6-1,.,TGTGCCAGCAGGGACAGAAATAATCAGCCCCAGCATTTT,CASRDRNNQPQHF
many,16,TRBJ2-2,TRBV10-3,TRBD2,TGTGCCATCAGTGAAAGGAGCGGGAGGGCCACCGGGGAGCTGTTTTTT,CAISERSGRATGELFF